Sequencing of this T cell receptor beta chain was carried out in a study of T cells expressing NK-cell markers. Study findings and constraints: For a few donors, these clonotypes were likewise the leading ones in the CD3+CD56-NKG2C+ fraction. It is unclear if expanded NKG2C-expressing clones target HCMV antigens.

In regard to this clonotype: The antigen is undetermined.

Beta-chain TCR cDNA was generated via 5'RACE template switching with UMIs. From its re-call of the 5' RACE reads, TCRdb lists each CDR3 protein once, without DNA. This sample's table has thousands of distinct CDR3 sequences. The CDR3 loop spans 15 amino acids. CDR1 and CDR2 (germline): DFQATT, SNEGSKA (reference sequence). The source is a man younger than 35 in good health. J is TRBJ2-2 and V is TRBV20-1; the TRBD2 assignment by TCRdb is unverifiable without DNA. The sequencing sample was made of blood T cells: a sorted CD56 or NKG2C T cell subset, CD4+ or CD8+ T cells, or bulk PBMC T cells (not recorded which). CDR3 in amino acids: CSARALAGGAGELFF.